Presented here are 9 T cell receptor beta chains from one specimen sequenced in a study of blood T cell repertoires in COVID-19. Profiled with immunoSEQ multiplex PCR; TCRdb holds only in-frame clones, not every one. The sample has tens of thousands of clones, around 93% seen once. Sequencing was carried out using peripheral blood. Source of these receptors: a human donor in a cohort sampled during active COVID-19.

V and J are TRBV19 and TRBJ1-2; TRBD1 matches 9 bases. The CDR3 has 14 residues. Trimming removed 7 bases from V and 2 bases from J; junction bases left unmatched: 5. Germline loops: CDR1 LNHDA, CDR2 SQIVND (reference sequence). The CDR3 bases are TGTGCCAGTATAGGGACAGGGACAAACTATGGCTACACCTTC. Residues: CASIGTGTNYGYTF.

The chain is built from TRBV2 and TRBJ1-5, with D possibly being TRBD1 (6 bases). CDR3 length: 13 residues. Between the trimmed V and J ends, which lost 6 bases and 8 bases, there was a span of 14 bases. CDR1 SNHLY and CDR2 FYNNEI come from the germline V gene. The CDR3 DNA reads as TGTGCCAGCAGGGCGGAGGCAGGGGAGCCCCAGCATTTT. Translating it yields CASRAEAGEPQHF.

The gene calls are TRBV11-3 and TRBJ2-7, with D maybe TRBD1 (5 bases). V was shortened by 1 base and J by 2 bases, with 6 bases between the two germline ends. This CDR3 contains 13 residues. Germline CDR1 and CDR2: SGHNT and YENEEA. CDR3 sequence (DNA): TGTGCCAGCAGCTTAGGACAGCCCTACGAGCAGTACGTC. Encoded protein: CASSLGQPYEQYV.

The chain carries TRBV5-1 and TRBJ1-2; D call uncertain. There are 15 residues in the CDR3. Germline V CDR1 and CDR2: SGHRS, YFSETQ. The ends were cut back, 0 bases at V and 2 bases at J, with 11 bases in the middle. The CDR3 nucleotides read TGCGCCAGCAGCTTGGGGCAGGCCGAGAACTATGGCTACACCTTC. Translation gives CASSLGQAENYGYTF.

The V and J genes are TRBV7-2 and TRBJ1-6; 8 positions agree with TRBD1. Per germline, CDR1 SGHTA and CDR2 FQGNSA. The V and J ends lost 6 bases and 18 bases, in that order; junction bases with no gene match: 16. This CDR3 is 14 amino acids long. In DNA form, the CDR3 reads TGTGCCAGCAGTTGGCTCGACAGGGGTAGCATTCGCCACTTT. Amino acid sequence: CASSWLDRGSIRHF.

The chain joins TRBV6-6 to TRBJ2-5; TRBD2 is a possible D gene (6 bases). The germline V gene has CDR1 MNHNY and CDR2 SVGAGI (reference sequence). V shed 2 bases and J shed 4 bases, with 8 bases lying between them. The CDR3 runs 13 residues. CDR3 loop: CASSYLGRETQYF. CDR3 DNA: TGTGCCAGCAGTTACCTCGGGAGAGAGACCCAGTACTTC.

This chain joins TRBV5-6 and TRBJ2-2, with D maybe TRBD2 (6 bases). Looked up from germline, CDR1 is SGHDT and CDR2 is YYEEEE. The CDR3 sequence is 15 residues long. V lost 4 bases and J lost 8, with 18 bases in between. The CDR3 is CASSPGTSAPGELFF. Written as DNA, the CDR3 is TGTGCCAGCAGCCCTGGGACTTCAGCCCCGGGGGAGCTGTTTTTT.

The chain is built from TRBV7-2 and TRBJ2-5; maybe TRBD2 (5 bases). Between the trimmed V and J ends, which lost 2 bases and 4 bases, there was a span of 17 bases. Germline-derived CDR1 and CDR2 are SGHTA and FQGNSA. The CDR3 runs to 16 residues. The CDR3 protein is CASSLIVGALGETQYF. CDR3 DNA sequence: TGTGCCAGCAGCTTAATCGTGGGAGCGTTAGGAGAGACCCAGTACTTC. The whole variable domain, filled in from reference TRBV7-2 and TRBJ2-5, reads GAGVSQSPSNKVTEKGKDVELRCDPISGHTALYWYRQSLGQGLEFLIYFQGNSAPDKSGLPSDRFSAERTGGSVSTLTIQRTQQEDSAVYLCASSLIVGALGETQYFGPGTRLLVL.

The chain carries TRBV19 and TRBJ1-5, with D perhaps TRBD1 (5 bases). Germline lookup yields CDR1 LNHDA and CDR2 SQIVND (reference sequence). Trimming removed 1 base at V and 5 bases at J, with 15 bases between. The CDR3 sequence is 16 residues long. The CDR3, as DNA: TGTGCCAGTAGTATAGTCGGGGGACGCACGGATCAGCCCCAGCATTTT. Translation gives CASSIVGGRTDQPQHF. The entire variable domain, with the rest obtained from reference TRBV19 and TRBJ1-5, is as follows: DGGITQSPKYLFRKEGQNVTLSCEQNLNHDAMYWYRQDPGQGLRLIYYSQIVNDFQKGDIAEGYSVSREKKESFPLTVTSAQKNPTAFYLCASSIVGGRTDQPQHFGDGTRLSIL.